Presented here are 17 T cell receptor beta chains from one specimen sequenced in a study of spatial heterogeneity in lung cancer (dated by TCRdb to between 2018 and 2021). Taken with the paper, the label for time point translates to: sample taken at primary tumor resection. Overall study results and their limits: The tumor nonsynonymous mutation count correlated with the number of expanded intratumoral alpha and beta TCRs.

The library came from 5' RACE. The run used a NextSeq 500. The public reads were reprocessed in TCRdb via fastp at Q25 and MiXCR, keeping in-frame beta chains. Each entry merges the rows of one CDR3 protein and shows their most common DNA and genes. This sample holds approximately 10,000 distinct CDR3 sequences; 4% to 6% were observed only once. Around 12% of the sample comes from the top ten. Their antigen targets remain unknown. The sample in question was lung tumor tissue, obtained at surgery. Source of these receptors: a male donor with early-stage non-small cell lung cancer.

This clonotype was seen repeatedly, ten times or more. V is TRBV24-1 and J is TRBJ2-7; D not resolved. The length of the CDR3 is 11 residues. Trimming stripped 5 bases from V and 4 bases from J, with 5 bases between. The germline gives CDR1 KGHDR, CDR2 SFDVKD. CDR3 nucleotides: TGTGCCACCAGTGGGGGTTACGAGCAGTACTTC. Translated: CATSGGYEQYF.

This clonotype was seen many times. CDR3 amino acids: CASSPEQDNSPLHF. CDR3 sequence (DNA): TGTGCCAGCTCACCAGAACAGGATAATTCACCCCTCCACTTT. The chain has TRBV18 and TRBJ1-6; weak D call: TRBD1 (5 bases). The CDR3 is 14 amino acids. CDR1 and CDR2 from the germline V gene are KGHSH and LQKENI. V gave up 2 bases and J gave up 5 bases, with 7 bases separating them.

The J gene is TRBJ1-5, the V gene TRBV5-5; 8 positions agree with TRBD1. The CDR3 is made up of 16 amino acids. The V gene end was trimmed by 4 bases and the J gene end by 2 bases; junction bases not matched to a gene: 8. Germline V gives CDR1 SGHKS, CDR2 YYEKEE (reference sequence). The CDR3 here is CASSKDRAGGNQPQHF. DNA for the CDR3: TGTGCCAGCAGCAAGGACAGGGCGGGGGGCAATCAGCCCCAGCATTTT.

This clonotype was counted at least ten times. The chain links TRBV20-1 to TRBJ2-4, with TRBD2 matching 8 bases. CDR3 size: 15 residues. Losses at the gene ends were 5 bases for V and 0 bases for J; bases not matched to a gene: 6. Germline assignment: CDR1 DFQATT and CDR2 SNEGSKA (reference sequence). CDR3 sequence: CSASQAGEAKNIQYF. CDR3 coding DNA: TGCAGTGCTTCACAAGCGGGAGAAGCCAAAAACATTCAGTACTTC.

The chain recombines TRBV7-2 with TRBJ1-5, with 10 bases fitting TRBD1. The J segment lost 4 bases and the V segment lost 5 bases, leaving 8 bases of the junction unmatched. CDR1 is SGHTA, CDR2 FQGNSA, per germline. CDR3 length: 16 amino acids. The CDR3 coding sequence is TGTGCCAGCAGCCTGACGACAGGGGGCTGGAATCAGCCCCAGCATTTT. Translation: CASSLTTGGWNQPQHF.

Details on this clonotype: One base away lies a much larger clone, so this may be a sequencing read error. V is TRBV19 and J is TRBJ1-5; D perhaps matches TRBD1 (5 bases). This CDR3 spans 16 amino acids. Trimming pared 0 bases from V and 9 bases from J, leaving 18 bases between. From germline, CDR1 is LNHDA and CDR2 SQIVND (reference sequence). CDR3 sequence: CASSIDGAGCYRPQHF. CDR3 in DNA: TGTGCCAGTAGTATAGATGGGGCAGGGTGTTATCGGCCCCAGCATTTT.

In this sample, this clonotype is medium-sized. The rearrangement links TRBV11-2 to TRBJ2-7; D is unclear. V lost 5 bases to trimming and J lost 2 bases, with 13 bases between them. This CDR3 comprises 14 residues. Germline values: CDR1 SGHAT, CDR2 FQNNGV. The CDR3 is CASSRDPGTYEQYF. In DNA form, the CDR3 reads TGTGCCAGCAGCAGGGATCCCGGAACCTACGAGCAGTACTTC.

V usage is TRBV6-2 or TRBV6-3 and J usage is TRBJ2-1; D uncertain. The germline V gene encodes CDR1 MNHEY and CDR2 SVGEGT. CDR3 length: 15 residues. V lost 3 bases, J lost 7 bases, and 16 bases lay in between. CDR3 nucleotide sequence: TGTGCCAGCAGTTATCGGGCAGGATACGTAAATGAGCAGTTCTTC. Translation: CASSYRAGYVNEQFF.

This clonotype was recorded at least ten times. The chain couples TRBV7-9 to TRBJ2-1; D is uncertain. There are 15 residues in the CDR3. V was cut by 1 base and J by 2 bases, with 9 bases left in between. From germline, CDR1 is SEHNR and CDR2 FQNEAQ (reference sequence). The CDR3 here is CASSLDGRTYNEQFF. The CDR3 DNA follows: TGTGCCAGCAGCTTAGACGGTAGAACCTACAATGAGCAGTTCTTC. The full variable domain, rest sourced from reference TRBV7-9 and TRBJ2-1, is DTGVSQNPRHKITKRGQNVTFRCDPISEHNRLYWYRQTLGQGPEFLTYFQNEAQLEKSRLLSDRFSAERPKGSFSTLEIQRTEQGDSAMYLCASSLDGRTYNEQFFGPGTRLTVL.

This clonotype came up many times. The genes are TRBV5-6 and TRBJ2-7, with 11 nucleotides matching TRBD1. Per germline, CDR1 SGHDT and CDR2 YYEEEE. The CDR3 length is 15 residues. V was pared by 3 bases and J by 3 bases, with 5 bases of the junction left unmatched. CDR3 amino acids: CASSSTDRGLYEQYF. As DNA, the CDR3 is TGTGCCAGCAGCTCGACGGACAGGGGGCTCTACGAGCAGTACTTC.

This clonotype is labeled medium-sized. The chain couples TRBV4-1 to TRBJ2-2; TRBD1 matches 9 bases. The CDR3 runs 16 residues. Trimming cost V 4 bases and J 0 bases; bases outside gene matches: 3. Germline V CDR1 and CDR2: MGHRA, YSYEKL. The CDR3 DNA is TGCGCCAGCAGCCCCGGGACAGGGCCGAACACCGGGGAGCTGTTTTTT. As protein: CASSPGTGPNTGELFF.

This clonotype was recorded at least ten times. This sequence joins TRBV28 and TRBJ2-3; 9 nucleotides line up with TRBD2. The CDR3 runs 16 residues. Per the germline V gene, CDR1 is MDHEN and CDR2 is SYDVKM. The ends lost 2 bases at V and 0 bases at J; junction bases unmatched: 3. The CDR3 DNA reads TGTGCCAGCAGTTTAGCCACTAGCGGGAGCACAGATACGCAGTATTTT. This translates into CASSLATSGSTDTQYF. The whole variable domain, remainder taken from reference TRBV28 and TRBJ2-3, is DVKVTQSSRYLVKRTGEKVFLECVQDMDHENMFWYRQDPGLGLRLIYFSYDVKMKEKGDIPEGYSVSREKKERFSLILESASTNQTSMYLCASSLATSGSTDTQYFGPGTRLTVL.

In this sample, this clonotype is medium-sized. CDR3 residues: CAWNGAGGSTDTQYF. The CDR3 DNA follows: TGTGCCTGGAACGGGGCAGGGGGAAGCACAGATACGCAGTATTTT. V usage is TRBV30 and J usage is TRBJ2-3; TRBD1 agrees at 7 bases. After removal of 4 bases from V and 0 bases from J, the junction contained 7 bases not matched to a gene. Per the germline V gene, CDR1 is GTSNPN and CDR2 is SVGIG (reference sequence). The CDR3 runs to 15 residues.

This clonotype was counted a few times. This chain links TRBV5-1 with TRBJ1-2; D possibly corresponds to TRBD1 (5 bases). Germline assignment: CDR1 SGHRS and CDR2 YFSETQ. The V gene lost 4 bases and the J gene lost 0 bases, with 13 bases spanning the gap. The CDR3 is 15 amino acids. CDR3 sequence reads: CASSRGATANYGYTF. The CDR3, as DNA: TGCGCCAGCAGCCGCGGAGCGACAGCTAACTATGGCTACACCTTC.

This clonotype occurred a few times. For the CDR3, the DNA is TGTGCCAGCAGTTACGGGTGGCTAGCGGGGGCCACCGGGGAGCTGTTTTTT. This gives the protein CASSYGWLAGATGELFF. This rearrangement joins TRBV6-6 to TRBJ2-2; 10 bases match TRBD2. Trimming removed 2 bases from V and 4 bases from J; junction bases left unmatched: 7. This CDR3 is built from 17 residues. Germline values: CDR1 MNHNY, CDR2 SVGAGI (reference sequence).

This clonotype was detected ten times or more. As DNA, the CDR3 is TGTGCCACCAGTCTGACAGGGCGAGAGCAGTACTTC. Protein sequence: CATSLTGREQYF. This chain connects TRBV24-1 to TRBJ2-7; 7 nucleotides align to TRBD1. V gave up 6 bases and J gave up 7 bases; unmatched junction bases: 5. The CDR3 is made up of 12 amino acids. CDR1 KGHDR and CDR2 SFDVKD come from the germline V gene.

J is TRBJ2-1 and V is TRBV11-3; 9 bases are a match to TRBD1. CDR1 and CDR2 from the germline V gene are SGHNT and YENEEA. V dropped 5 bases and J dropped 9; count of bases not matched to a gene: 8. This CDR3 contains 14 residues. CDR3 nucleotide sequence: TGTGCCAGCAGCCTCCGGACAGGGGTAGGTGAGCAGTTCTTC. Its protein product is CASSLRTGVGEQFF. The full variable domain, with the rest looked up from reference TRBV11-3 and TRBJ2-1, is EAGVVQSPRYKIIEKKQPVAFWCNPISGHNTLYWYLQNLGQGPELLIRYENEEAVDDSQLPKDRFSAERLKGVDSTLKIQPAELGDSAVYLCASSLRTGVGEQFFGPGTRLTVL.